Below, 15 T cell receptor beta chains from the same sample are listed, as sequenced in a study of T cell responses to AZD1222 COVID-19 vaccine (dated by TCRdb to the early 2020s). Reading the label with the study, this specimen's time point is: baseline before first vaccination. Library construction relied on the immunoSEQ multiplex PCR assay. Sourced from immuneACCESS, this table was stored by TCRdb with only in-frame sequences that have V and J called. A share of the clones is absent; for the studies checked, an unresolved V gene accounts for under half, and the remainder has no known explanation. The sample records around 110,000 clones, 85% to 95% of which are singletons. About 3% of the sample is held by the ten biggest clonotypes. The starting material was peripheral blood, obtained on day 0 of AZD1222 vaccination. The source is an adult in good health.

The gene calls are TRBV7-3 and TRBJ2-1; D is perhaps TRBD2 (6 bases). Germline V gene data show CDR1 as SGHTA and CDR2 as FQGTGA. There are 14 residues in the CDR3. V lost 8 bases and J lost 9, with 20 bases in between. The chain's CDR3 is CASAPGGSVGEQFF. DNA of the CDR3: TGTGCCAGCGCCCCCGGGGGTAGTGTCGGTGAGCAGTTCTTC.

The chain combines TRBV5-1 with TRBJ2-1; D unresolved. V was clipped by 4 bases and J by 7 bases, with 18 bases between them. The CDR3 loop spans 15 amino acids. From germline, CDR1 is SGHRS and CDR2 YFSETQ. This CDR3 is CASSVTSVGRNEQFF. In nucleotides, the CDR3 is TGCGCCAGCAGCGTCACGAGTGTAGGTCGAAATGAGCAGTTCTTC.

The chain links TRBV3-1 (or the pseudogene TRBV3-2) to TRBJ2-2; 10 nucleotides align to TRBD2. Germline V gene sequence: CDR1 LGHDT, CDR2 YNNKEL (reference sequence). After removal of 0 bases from V and 5 bases from J, the junction contained 12 bases not matched to a gene. This CDR3 contains 19 residues. CDR3 sequence reads: CASSQDRPLAGVRTGELFF. The CDR3 DNA sequence: TGTGCCAGCAGCCAAGATCGACCTCTAGCGGGAGTTAGGACCGGGGAGCTGTTTTTT.

This chain links TRBV15 with TRBJ2-7, with D tentatively TRBD2 (5 bases). The V end was cut by 5 bases, the J end by 0 bases, with 20 bases between. Per the germline V gene, CDR1 is LNHNV and CDR2 is YYDKDF (reference sequence). This CDR3 has 17 residues. This CDR3 is CATSPSYQRAFSYEQYF. CDR3 nucleotides: TGTGCCACCAGCCCCTCTTATCAGAGGGCCTTCTCCTACGAGCAGTACTTC.

V and J are TRBV5-1 and TRBJ2-7; 9 positions match TRBD2. This CDR3 comprises 17 residues. Germline loops: CDR1 SGHRS, CDR2 YFSETQ. V gave up 1 base and J gave up 4 bases; unmatched junction bases: 12. Here the CDR3 reads CASSLILGGRASYEQYF. CDR3 DNA sequence: TGCGCCAGCAGCTTGATCTTGGGCGGGAGGGCCTCGTACGAGCAGTACTTC. The entire variable domain, with the rest obtained from reference TRBV5-1 and TRBJ2-7, is as follows: KAGVTQTPRYLIKTRGQQVTLSCSPISGHRSVSWYQQTPGQGLQFLFEYFSETQRNKGNFPGRFSGRQFSNSRSEMNVSTLELGDSALYLCASSLILGGRASYEQYFGPGTRLTVT.

J is TRBJ1-1 and V is TRBV5-1; TRBD1 agrees at 7 bases. There are 15 residues in the CDR3. V gave up 0 bases and J gave up 0 bases; unmatched junction bases: 2. Germline lookup yields CDR1 SGHRS and CDR2 YFSETQ. CDR3 nucleotides: TGCGCCAGCAGCTTGGGACAGGGATTGAACACTGAAGCTTTCTTT. Translation gives CASSLGQGLNTEAFF.

The chain employs TRBV30 and TRBJ1-3; D is unclear. Germline assignment: CDR1 GTSNPN and CDR2 SVGIG (reference sequence). V was clipped by 0 bases and J by 0 bases, with 12 bases between them. The CDR3 has 16 residues. CDR3 DNA sequence: TGTGCCTGGAGTGTACCCTTCCCCTACTCTGGAAACACCATATATTTT. This gives the protein CAWSVPFPYSGNTIYF.

In DNA, the CDR3 is TGTGCCAGCACCGAGACAGGGGGTGCCCCCTACGAGCAGTACTTC. Amino acid sequence: CASTETGGAPYEQYF. The chain is built from TRBV6-5 and TRBJ2-7; the match to TRBD1 covers 9 bases. Germline V gene data show CDR1 as MNHEY and CDR2 as SVGAGI. The CDR3 covers 15 residues. J gave up 2 bases and V 7 bases, and 9 bases lay outside the gene matches.

The CDR3, as DNA: TGTGCCAGCAGTCCCGGACTAGATGAGACCCAGTACTTC. Protein sequence: CASSPGLDETQYF. The V gene is TRBV12-3 or TRBV12-4, the J gene TRBJ2-5, with 7 bases aligning to TRBD2. CDR3 size: 13 residues. The J segment lost 5 bases and the V segment lost 5 bases, leaving 5 bases of the junction unmatched.

The rearrangement links TRBV30 to TRBJ1-5; D unclear. This CDR3 comprises 14 residues. With 0 bases removed from V and 0 bases from J, the gap between germline ends came to 6 bases. Germline V gene lookup returns CDR1 GTSNPN and CDR2 SVGIG (reference sequence). The CDR3 reads CAWSVGSSNQPQHF. DNA of the CDR3: TGTGCCTGGAGTGTGGGGAGTAGCAATCAGCCCCAGCATTTT.

CDR3 nucleotide sequence: TGTGCCAGCAGTTCCACCCTCCAGGGGGCACAGGATGAGCAGTTCTTC. Amino acid sequence: CASSSTLQGAQDEQFF. The chain couples TRBV27 to TRBJ2-1, with 8 bases identical to TRBD1. J lost 8 bases, V lost 4 bases, and 13 bases had no gene match. CDR1 is MNHEY and CDR2 is SMNVEV in the germline V gene (reference sequence). This CDR3 contains 16 residues.

The chain employs TRBV7-2 and TRBJ2-1; D gene uncertain. The V gene lost 1 base and the J gene lost 3 bases, with 10 bases spanning the gap. CDR1 SGHTA and CDR2 FQGNSA come from the germline V gene. The CDR3 loop spans 15 amino acids. The CDR3 loop reads CASSLGPPDYNEQFF. The CDR3 nucleotides read TGTGCCAGCAGCTTAGGCCCTCCAGACTACAATGAGCAGTTCTTC.

The V gene is TRBV7-9, the J gene TRBJ2-5, with 8 nucleotides matching TRBD2. The CDR3 is 16 residues long. With 1 base clipped from V and 4 bases from J, the junction kept 8 bases outside the gene matches. Germline CDR1 is SEHNR and CDR2 is FQNEAQ (reference sequence). The CDR3 DNA follows: TGTGCCAGCAGCTTAGAAGGGACTAGGATCCCAGAGACCCAGTACTTC. Its protein product is CASSLEGTRIPETQYF.

This chain connects TRBV27 to TRBJ2-7, with D perhaps TRBD1 (6 bases). The V end was cut by 5 bases, the J end by 7 bases, with 15 bases between. The CDR3 totals 13 residues. The V gene's germline CDR1 is MNHEY and CDR2 SMNVEV (reference sequence). This chain's CDR3 is CASSKVRGQEQYF. The CDR3 DNA reads TGTGCCAGCAGTAAAGTCAGGGGTCAAGAGCAGTACTTC.

The J gene is TRBJ1-6, the V gene TRBV5-1; weak D call: TRBD1 (5 bases). V dropped 0 bases and J dropped 7 bases, with 11 bases sitting between them. Germline CDR1 SGHRS, CDR2 YFSETQ. CDR3 length: 15 residues. CDR3 residues: CASSLAGGRNSPLHF. The CDR3 DNA follows: TGCGCCAGCAGCTTGGCCGGGGGACGCAATTCACCCCTCCACTTT.